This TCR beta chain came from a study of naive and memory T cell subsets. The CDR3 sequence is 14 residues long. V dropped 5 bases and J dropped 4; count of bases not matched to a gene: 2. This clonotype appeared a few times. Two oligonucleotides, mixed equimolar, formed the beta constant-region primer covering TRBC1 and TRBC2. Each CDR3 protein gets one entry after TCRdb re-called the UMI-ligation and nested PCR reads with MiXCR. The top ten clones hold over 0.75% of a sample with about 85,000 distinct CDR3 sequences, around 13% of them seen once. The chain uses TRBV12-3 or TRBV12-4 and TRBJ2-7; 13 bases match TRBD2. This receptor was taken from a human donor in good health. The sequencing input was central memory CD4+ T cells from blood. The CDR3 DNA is TGTGCCAGCAGTCAGGGACTAGCGGGGTACGAGCAGTACTTC. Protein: CASSQGLAGYEQYF.